This TCR beta chain is from a study of a mutant IDH1 vaccine in newly diagnosed glioma. With regard to this clone: What it recognizes is unknown.

The assay was immunoSEQ multiplex PCR, and TCRdb's table has in-frame clones only and misses some. The repertoire has tens of thousands of clones, approximately 80% of them found once; the top ten carry approximately 20%. Whole-study results and caveats: Vaccine-induced immune responses occurred in less than 95% of patients. Seemingly, top peripheral T cell clonotype changes bore no relation to pseudoprogression.

Time point specified: baseline, week 1 (first vaccination visit). Treatment reported: pre-vaccination baseline after standard-of-care therapy. Each astrocytoma in the donors was new, WHO grade 3 or 4, IDH1-mutant and ATRX-lost. Sequenced here: PBMCs, sampled from a glioma patient treated with radiotherapy, temozolomide or both. The clonotype was recovered from a man aged 30 to 45 with glioma.

DNA for the CDR3: TGTGCCAGCAGTTTCGGGGCGATTCAAGAGACCCAGTACTTC. It is translated as CASSFGAIQETQYF. The chain couples TRBV6-6 to TRBJ2-5; D could derive from TRBD1 or TRBD2 (5 bases each). The CDR3 totals 14 residues. V was cut by 4 bases and J by 2 bases, with 11 bases left in between. CDR1 is MNHNY and CDR2 is SVGAGI in the germline V gene (reference sequence).